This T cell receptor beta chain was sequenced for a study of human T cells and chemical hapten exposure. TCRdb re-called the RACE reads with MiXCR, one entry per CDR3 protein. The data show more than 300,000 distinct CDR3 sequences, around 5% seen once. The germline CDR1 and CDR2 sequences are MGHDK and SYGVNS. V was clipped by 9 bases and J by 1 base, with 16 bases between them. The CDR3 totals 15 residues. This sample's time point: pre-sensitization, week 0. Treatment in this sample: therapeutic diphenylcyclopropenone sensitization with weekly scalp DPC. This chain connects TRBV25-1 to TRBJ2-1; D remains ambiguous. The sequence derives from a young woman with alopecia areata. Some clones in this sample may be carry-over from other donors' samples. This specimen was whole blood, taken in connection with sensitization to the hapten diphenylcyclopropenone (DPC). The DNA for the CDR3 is TGTGCCAGTTCAGGTCCCGGCAAATCCTACAATGAGCAGTTCTTC. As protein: CASSGPGKSYNEQFF.